A single sample is the source of the 13 T cell receptor beta chains below, sequenced in a study of OX40 agonist ivuxolimab in advanced cancers. Using immunoSEQ multiplex PCR, the repertoire was profiled, and TCRdb retains in-frame clones only, with some absent. Of approximately 89,000 clones in the sample, 90% to 95% were seen once. This specimen consisted of CD4+ or CD8+ T cells sorted from blood, obtained in a trial of the OX40 agonist ivuxolimab. The receptors stem from an adult with an advanced solid tumor such as melanoma, head and neck, liver or kidney cancer.

V usage is TRBV19 and J usage is TRBJ2-1; 7 positions match TRBD2. Unmatched junction bases numbered 9, after V lost 2 bases and J lost 5 bases. Germline assignment: CDR1 LNHDA and CDR2 SQIVND (reference sequence). The CDR3 runs to 16 residues. The CDR3 is CASSISQTSRHNEQFF. The CDR3 bases are TGTGCCAGTAGTATAAGTCAGACTAGCCGGCACAATGAGCAGTTCTTC.

The rearrangement uses TRBV28 and TRBJ2-5; D gene uncertain. Judging by the DNA end, TRBJ2-7 fits better; the J call may be wrong. Germline V lookup: CDR1 MDHEN, CDR2 SYDVKM. This CDR3 comprises 11 residues. The CDR3 spells CASTTINEQYF. The CDR3 coding sequence is TGTGCCAGCACTACGATAAACGAGCAGTACTTC.

The genes are TRBV21-1 and TRBJ1-1. TRBV21-1 is listed as a pseudogene. This CDR3 spans 16 amino acids. The CDR3 here is CASSKAGRDFNTEAFF. CDR3 nucleotide sequence: TGTGCCAGCAGCAAAGCGGGTAGGGACTTCAACACTGAAGCTTTCTTT.

This clone was picked up one time. The chain carries TRBV5-4 and TRBJ2-5; 9 bases align to TRBD2. The CDR3 loop spans 14 amino acids. In germline, CDR1 is SGHNT, CDR2 YYREEE (reference sequence). The ends lost 5 bases at V and 5 bases at J; junction bases unmatched: 7. In DNA form, the CDR3 reads TGTGCCAGCAGAGCGGGAGGCGGGTTGGAGACCCAGTACTTC. Its translation is CASRAGGGLETQYF.

V and J are TRBV15 and TRBJ2-1; 9 bases agree with TRBD2. Germline V gene lookup returns CDR1 LNHNV and CDR2 YYDKDF (reference sequence). This CDR3 is built from 16 residues. J lost 9 bases, V lost 8 bases, and 17 bases had no gene match. The CDR3 region is CATAPRRSGRTGEQFF. In DNA form, the CDR3 reads TGTGCCACCGCCCCGCGGCGAAGCGGGAGGACCGGTGAGCAGTTCTTC.

This rearrangement joins TRBV4-3 to TRBJ1-3; D not certain. The germline CDR1 and CDR2 sequences are LGHNA and YSLEER. Trimming pared 1 base from V and 0 bases from J, leaving 16 bases between. This CDR3 has 18 amino acids. CDR3 coding DNA: TGCGCCAGCAGCCAAGGGCCCGTGGGCAGCTTCTCTGGAAACACCATATATTTT. Translating gives CASSQGPVGSFSGNTIYF.

This sequence joins TRBV11-3 and TRBJ2-3; TRBD2 aligns across 10 bases. CDR3 length: 15 residues. V trimming: 5 bases; J trimming: 3 bases; junction bases outside the gene matches: 5. Germline CDR1 reads SGHNT; CDR2 reads YENEEA. CDR3: CASSTKLAGTDTQYF. For the CDR3, the DNA is TGTGCCAGCAGCACAAAACTAGCGGGAACAGATACGCAGTATTTT.

This clone was seen just once. The chain couples TRBV7-8 to TRBJ2-7; D unresolved. Trimming shortened V by 5 bases and J by 3 bases, and 20 bases separated the two germline ends. The CDR3 spans 16 residues. Germline values: CDR1 SGHVS, CDR2 FQNEAQ. Here the CDR3 DNA reads TGTGCCAGCAGCCCCTATCTACAGCCTACGCGCTACGAGCAGTACTTC. It translates to CASSPYLQPTRYEQYF.

As regards this clone: Mismatch with germline at one junction end may stem from a read error. This chain connects TRBV19 to TRBJ1-1; D ambiguous. CDR3 size: 12 residues. The V gene's germline CDR1 is LNHDA and CDR2 SQIVND (reference sequence). Written as DNA, the CDR3 is TGTGCCAGTAGTATAGAAAGGAGTTACCACCACTTT. Translation gives CASSIERSYHHF.

The chain carries TRBV7-9 and TRBJ2-3, with 10 bases matching TRBD1. The CDR3 has 15 residues. V was clipped by 5 bases and J by 6 bases; unmatched bases: 8. Germline loops: CDR1 SEHNR, CDR2 FQNEAQ (reference sequence). The CDR3 spells CASSRDRGLVDTQYF. The CDR3 coding sequence is TGTGCCAGCAGCCGGGACAGGGGTCTAGTGGATACGCAGTATTTT.

The rearrangement joins TRBV4-3 to TRBJ2-1; D gene ambiguous. V was cut by 0 bases and J by 8 bases, with 11 bases left in between. Germline lookup yields CDR1 LGHNA and CDR2 YSLEER. The CDR3 is made up of 14 amino acids. CDR3 in DNA: TGCGCCAGCAGCCAAGATCACCGTAGCCATGAGCAGTTCTTC. Translating it yields CASSQDHRSHEQFF.

Regarding this clone: The same CDR3 is also encoded by other DNA sequences in this sample. This chain links TRBV28 with TRBJ2-2, with D uncertain. Trimming left V 5 bases short and J 3 bases short, with 10 bases between. Germline CDR1 reads MDHEN; CDR2 reads SYDVKM. The CDR3 loop spans 14 amino acids. CDR3 region: CASSQGLDTGELFF. In DNA form, the CDR3 reads TGTGCCAGCAGTCAAGGGTTAGACACCGGGGAGCTGTTTTTT.

This clone has just one count. The chain joins TRBV5-1 to TRBJ2-7, with unresolved D. Germline V lookup: CDR1 SGHRS, CDR2 YFSETQ. The V gene lost 5 bases and the J gene lost 0 bases, with 9 bases spanning the gap. This CDR3 is built from 13 residues. Here the CDR3 DNA reads TGCGCCAGCAGGGTGGGCAGCTCCTACGAGCAGTACTTC. Protein sequence: CASRVGSSYEQYF.